Detailed here is one TCR beta chain. The data stem from a study of cytotoxic CD8 clonotypes in ibrutinib-treated CLL. Overall study context: Partial responses totalled around 25 and complete responses 2; after median approximately 74 months, about 14 remained remitted and approximately twelve progressed.

This CDR3 is 16 amino acids long. The junction had 5 bases not matched to a gene; V was cut back by 5 bases and J by 3 bases. CDR1 and CDR2 (germline): SGHVS, FQNEAQ. TCRdb keeps only in-frame clones here, not all; method: immunoSEQ multiplex PCR. This sample has around 300,000 clones, with just under 80% found just once. The clonotype was recovered from a human donor with chronic lymphocytic leukemia. The chain recombines TRBV7-8 with TRBJ2-1; 12 nucleotides match TRBD2. Sequencing used PBMCs, obtained before ibrutinib treatment. This chain's CDR3 is CASSTRTSGIYNEQFF. CDR3 nucleotides: TGTGCCAGCAGCACCAGGACTAGCGGGATCTACAATGAGCAGTTCTTC.